The rows below give T cell receptor beta chains drawn from one sample of a study of human T cells and chemical hapten exposure. A single record per CDR3 protein comes from TCRdb applying MiXCR to the RACE reads. The profile shows 82,000 or so distinct CDR3 sequences, approximately 12% of them singletons. Specimen: whole blood, collected in connection with sensitization to the hapten diphenylcyclopropenone (DPC). The receptors shown here come from a woman aged 45-60 years with alopecia areata. Some clones in this sample may be carry-over from other donors' samples. The CDR3 runs from the conserved cysteine through the conserved F or W. The D gene is left open where the match is weak. Not every row has a clone size; where given, it reads once, few, many or a size class.

V	size	J	D	DNA	CDR3
TRBV12-3/TRBV12-4	many	TRBJ2-2	.	TGTGCCAGCACCCGTCGGGACTCCCTAGGCGGGGAGCTGTTTTTT	CASTRRDSLGGELFF
TRBV12-3/TRBV12-4	many	TRBJ2-3	TRBD2	TGTGCCAGCAGTTCCTATAGCGGGAGGACAGATACGCAGTATTTT	CASSSYSGRTDTQYF
TRBV29-1	few	TRBJ2-3	.	TGCAGCCTCCTTGGGGCTGGTCTCGGGACAGATACGCAGTATTTT	CSLLGAGLGTDTQYF
TRBV11-2	few	TRBJ1-3	.	TGTGCCAGCAGCAAAGCGGGTTTTAGCTCTGGAAACACCATATATTTT	CASSKAGFSSGNTIYF
TRBV20-1	few	TRBJ1-6	TRBD1	TGCAGTGCTAGATACACAGGGGGGGCCTATAATTCACCCCTCCACTTT	CSARYTGGAYNSPLHF
TRBV20-1	.	TRBJ1-2	.	TGCAGTGCTAGAGATTTCGGAGGCTATGGCTACACCTTC	CSARDFGGYGYTF
TRBV12-3/TRBV12-4	few	TRBJ1-5	.	TGTGCCAGCAATACTTTGGGGTTCGGACAGAATAGCAATCAGCCCCAGCATTTT	CASNTLGFGQNSNQPQHF
TRBV3-1	few	TRBJ2-7	.	TGTGCCAGCAGCCAAAGTGACTACTCCTACGAGCAGTACTTC	CASSQSDYSYEQYF
TRBV28	.	TRBJ1-1	.	TGTGCCAGCAGTTATTTGAGGGAGAACACTGAAGCTTTCTTT	CASSYLRENTEAFF
TRBV7-8	.	TRBJ2-7	TRBD1	TGTGCCAGCAGCTTAACTACAGGGGTCTCCTACGAGCAGTACTTC	CASSLTTGVSYEQYF
TRBV5-1	few	TRBJ2-1	TRBD2	TGCGCCAGCAGCTTGGAGACTAGCGGGGTTGAGCAGTTCTTC	CASSLETSGVEQFF
TRBV2	few	TRBJ2-7	.	TGTGCCAGCAGTGAAGGGGACCACGTGGTCGAGCAGTACTTC	CASSEGDHVVEQYF
TRBV24-1	many	TRBJ2-3	.	TGTGCCACCAGTGATTTTGGCCAGCTCACAGATACGCAGTATTTT	CATSDFGQLTDTQYF
TRBV27	few	TRBJ2-7	.	TGTGCCAGCAGTTTCCCCTACGAGCAGTACTTC	CASSFPYEQYF
TRBV20-1	.	TRBJ2-3	TRBD2	TGCAGTGCTAAAAGCGGGACCCACGTAAGGGATACGCAGTATTTT	CSAKSGTHVRDTQYF
TRBV6-2/TRBV6-3	.	TRBJ2-5	.	TGTGCCAGCAGTGGGTTGGGGGAGACCCAGTACTTC	CASSGLGETQYF
TRBV3-1	few	TRBJ2-7	TRBD2	TGTGCCAGCAGCTACACTAGCGGGAGTGGAGAGCAGTACTTC	CASSYTSGSGEQYF
TRBV18	many	TRBJ1-3	.	TGTGCCAGCTCACCACAGGCAAACTCTGGAAACACCATATATTTT	CASSPQANSGNTIYF
TRBV3-1	.	TRBJ2-2	TRBD1	TGTGCCAGCAGCCAAACAGGGGGGAACACCGGGGAGCTGTTTTTT	CASSQTGGNTGELFF
TRBV18	.	TRBJ2-5	TRBD1	TGTGCCAGCTCGAGCAGCGGCAGGGGGCTTCAAGAGACCCAGTACTTC	CASSSSGRGLQETQYF
TRBV6-5	.	TRBJ1-1	.	TGTGCCAGCAGCCAAAGGACCGAGAACACTGAAGCTTTCTTT	CASSQRTENTEAFF
TRBV12-1	few	TRBJ2-5	.	TGTGCCAGCAGCTTTGTTCCTGAAGCCCAAGAGACCCAGTACTTC	CASSFVPEAQETQYF
TRBV1	many	TRBJ1-4	.	TGCACCATCGTCCCGGGACAGGGAACGGTGGAAAAACTGTTTTTT	CTIVPGQGTVEKLFF
TRBV9	.	TRBJ2-5	TRBD1	TGTGCCAGCAGCGTTGGGACAGGGGGGACCCAGTACTTC	CASSVGTGGTQYF
TRBV7-9	many	TRBJ2-2	.	TGTGCCAGCAGCTCCTGGGGGGTTATCACCGGGGAGCTGTTTTTT	CASSSWGVITGELFF
TRBV29-1	.	TRBJ1-1	.	TGCAGCGTTGTCAGGGGAAACACTGAAGCTTTCTTT	CSVVRGNTEAFF
TRBV7-6	medium-sized	TRBJ2-5	.	TGTGCCAGCAGCTTAGCCTGGCAACAAGAGACCCAGTACTTC	CASSLAWQQETQYF
TRBV12-3/TRBV12-4	few	TRBJ1-3	.	TGTGCCAGCAGTCAAGACCGGTGGCGGGCCCACTCTGGAAACACCATATATTTT	CASSQDRWRAHSGNTIYF
TRBV3-1	.	TRBJ2-2	TRBD2	TGTGCCAGCCGGAAGCTAGCGGGAGCGACCACCGGGGAGCTGTTTTTT	CASRKLAGATTGELFF
TRBV27	.	TRBJ2-7	TRBD1	TGTGCCAGCAGTTCGGGACAGGGGGTGTATCGGTACTTC	CASSSGQGVYRYF
TRBV12-3/TRBV12-4	many	TRBJ2-1	TRBD2	TGTGCCAGCAGTCGGGGACTAGCCCAAAACAATGAGCAGTTCTTC	CASSRGLAQNNEQFF
TRBV3-1	many	TRBJ2-7	.	TGTGCCAGCAACCACGTCACAGGCGAGCAGTACTTC	CASNHVTGEQYF
TRBV5-1	few	TRBJ2-1	.	TGCGCCAGCAGCCATCGGGACGTCAATGAGCAGTTCTTC	CASSHRDVNEQFF
TRBV2	few	TRBJ2-2	.	TGTGCCAGCAGCCCGACTGTGAACACCGGGGAGCTGTTTTTT	CASSPTVNTGELFF
TRBV15	few	TRBJ2-1	.	TGTGCCACCAGCAGAGGGGGAAGCTCCTACAATGAGCAGTTCTTC	CATSRGGSSYNEQFF
TRBV6-6	many	TRBJ2-3	.	TGTGCCAGCAGTTACTCGGGAGATGGCACAGATACGCAGTATTTT	CASSYSGDGTDTQYF
TRBV7-9	.	TRBJ1-6	.	TGTGCCAGCAGCTTATCAGGGCCCCATAATTCACCCCTCCACTTT	CASSLSGPHNSPLHF
TRBV6-2/TRBV6-3	few	TRBJ2-3	.	TGTGCCAGCAGTGCTAGTGAAACAGATACGCAGTATTTT	CASSASETDTQYF
TRBV24-1	many	TRBJ2-2	TRBD2	TGTGCCACCAGTGATAGGGTAGCGGGAAACACCGGGGAGCTGTTTTTT	CATSDRVAGNTGELFF
TRBV12-3/TRBV12-4	.	TRBJ2-7	.	TGTGCCAGCAGTTTACTGGGCTCCTACGAGCAGTACTTC	CASSLLGSYEQYF
TRBV11-2	.	TRBJ2-7	TRBD2	TGTGCCAGCAGGGGGACTACCTACGAGCAGTACTTC	CASRGTTYEQYF
TRBV29-1	few	TRBJ2-3	.	TGCAGCGTTCGCGGGGTCCACACAGATACGCAGTATTTT	CSVRGVHTDTQYF
TRBV20-1	medium-sized	TRBJ1-5	.	TGCAGTGCCCACTCCGGGGGGAACAATCAGCCCCAGCATTTT	CSAHSGGNNQPQHF
TRBV11-3	many	TRBJ2-1	.	TGTGCCAGCAGCTTCGGCGGGTTATCTCCCTACAATGAGCAGTTCTTC	CASSFGGLSPYNEQFF